The 32 T cell receptor beta chains in this list originate from one sample, sequenced in a study of blood T cell repertoires in COVID-19. Libraries were prepared by immunoSEQ multiplex PCR; TCRdb keeps only in-frame clonotypes and omits some of them. The repertoire holds tens of thousands of clones, with approximately 82% as singletons. The sequenced sample consisted of peripheral blood. The source is a woman aged 70-85 years with acute or convalescent COVID-19.

This sequence joins TRBV6-2 or TRBV6-3 and TRBJ2-3; D unclear. This CDR3 contains 15 residues. Germline CDR1 reads MNHEY; CDR2 reads SVGEGT. V dropped 0 bases and J dropped 4 bases, with 11 bases sitting between them. CDR3 residues: CASSYSSRGADTQYF. The CDR3, as DNA: TGTGCCAGCAGTTACTCGAGCCGAGGTGCAGATACGCAGTATTTT.

The chain joins TRBV27 to TRBJ1-5; D possibly corresponds to TRBD1 (6 bases). CDR1 and CDR2 (germline): MNHEY, SMNVEV (reference sequence). V was shortened by 0 bases and J by 4 bases, with 7 bases between the two germline ends. The CDR3 extends over 14 amino acids. The CDR3 here is CASSLSQGNQPQHF. Written as DNA, the CDR3 is TGTGCCAGCAGTTTATCACAGGGTAATCAGCCCCAGCATTTT.

In this sample, this clone turned up once. The chain uses TRBV27 and TRBJ2-7; TRBD2 matches 12 bases. The germline gives CDR1 MNHEY, CDR2 SMNVEV (reference sequence). This CDR3 is 16 amino acids long. V shed 4 bases, J shed 4 bases, and the junction held 8 bases outside the gene matches. The DNA for the CDR3 is TGTGCCAGCAGTTCTCTAGCGGGAGGGCCGTTATACGAGCAGTACTTC. It translates to CASSSLAGGPLYEQYF.

The chain joins TRBV7-2 to TRBJ2-2; 8 bases agree with TRBD1. Germline CDR1 reads SGHTA; CDR2 reads FQGNSA. V lost 5 bases, J lost 7 bases, and 12 bases stayed unmatched. The CDR3 is 16 amino acids. Here the CDR3 reads CASSLLQGAIGGELFF. The CDR3 nucleotides read TGTGCCAGCAGCCTCTTGCAGGGGGCAATAGGCGGGGAGCTGTTTTTT.

V usage is TRBV6-1 and J usage is TRBJ1-5, with D maybe TRBD1 (5 bases). Between the trimmed V and J ends, which lost 2 bases and 0 bases, there was a span of 14 bases. The CDR3 is 17 amino acids. Germline CDR1 MNHNS, CDR2 SASEGT. For the CDR3, the DNA is TGTGCCAGCAGTGAAAGCAGGGTCGAATATAGCAATCAGCCCCAGCATTTT. Amino acids: CASSESRVEYSNQPQHF.

The rearrangement joins TRBV12-3 or TRBV12-4 to TRBJ1-6; D may be TRBD1 (5 bases). Trimming shortened V by 5 bases and J by 8 bases, and 10 bases separated the two germline ends. The CDR3 runs 13 residues. The CDR3 spells CASSQGWDSPLHF. CDR3 nucleotide sequence: TGTGCCAGCAGTCAGGGTTGGGATTCACCCCTCCACTTT.

J is TRBJ2-1 and V is TRBV14; TRBD2 agrees at 8 bases. Per the germline V gene, CDR1 is SGHDN and CDR2 is FVKESK. With 5 bases clipped from V and 2 bases from J, the junction kept 8 bases outside the gene matches. The CDR3 has 16 amino acids. CDR3 in amino acids: CASSFRSGSPYNEQFF. CDR3 nucleotides: TGTGCCAGCAGCTTCCGGAGCGGGAGCCCCTACAATGAGCAGTTCTTC.

A single count supports this clone. The chain couples TRBV4-2 to TRBJ2-3, with 11 positions matching TRBD2. Germline V gene sequence: CDR1 LGHNA, CDR2 YNFKEQ. Trimming at V came to 0 bases and at J to 4 bases, leaving 0 bases not matched to a gene. The CDR3 length is 15 residues. CDR3 nucleotides: TGTGCCAGCAGCCAAGAACTAGCGGGAGCAGATACGCAGTATTTT. Its translation is CASSQELAGADTQYF.

The chain joins TRBV4-1 to TRBJ1-2, with a possible D match to TRBD1 (6 bases). V shed 4 bases and J shed 1 base, with 22 bases lying between them. Germline-derived CDR1 and CDR2 are MGHRA and YSYEKL. CDR3 size: 18 residues. The CDR3 DNA follows: TGCGCCAGCAGCCCAAGATTAATGTTGACAGGCCTTAACTATGGCTACACCTTC. This sequence encodes CASSPRLMLTGLNYGYTF.

This chain joins TRBV7-3 and TRBJ2-6, with a weak D call TRBD1 (6 bases). Trimming removed 5 bases at V and 4 bases at J, with 24 bases between. Germline V gives CDR1 SGHTA, CDR2 FQGTGA. The CDR3 is 19 amino acids. The CDR3 reads CASSPAPQGLWTGANVLTF. In DNA, the CDR3 is TGTGCCAGCAGCCCCGCCCCACAGGGTCTCTGGACGGGGGCCAACGTCCTGACTTTC.

This clone was picked up one time. This sequence joins TRBV19 and TRBJ1-1; D ambiguous. The CDR3 consists of 13 residues. V lost 5 bases and J 3 bases, leaving 10 bases between the germline ends. CDR1 LNHDA and CDR2 SQIVND come from the germline V gene (reference sequence). The CDR3 DNA sequence: TGTGCCAGTAGTCCCAGAGGCGACACTGAAGCTTTCTTT. Translating it yields CASSPRGDTEAFF. Full variable domain (rest looked up from reference TRBV19 and TRBJ1-1): DGGITQSPKYLFRKEGQNVTLSCEQNLNHDAMYWYRQDPGQGLRLIYYSQIVNDFQKGDIAEGYSVSREKKESFPLTVTSAQKNPTAFYLCASSPRGDTEAFFGQGTRLTVV.

The chain recombines TRBV18 with TRBJ1-4; 9 nucleotides line up with TRBD1. The CDR3 has 16 amino acids. Germline values: CDR1 KGHSH, CDR2 LQKENI. The V and J ends lost 5 bases and 8 bases, in that order; junction bases with no gene match: 12. The CDR3, as DNA: TGTGCCAGCTCAGCCTCTGCCGGGACAGGGAGGGAAAAACTGTTTTTT. It translates to CASSASAGTGREKLFF.

V gene TRBV28 combines with J gene TRBJ1-6; possible D gene TRBD1, 6 bases. Germline CDR1 and CDR2: MDHEN and SYDVKM. The CDR3 loop spans 13 amino acids. V lost 1 base and J 10 bases, leaving 8 bases between the germline ends. The CDR3: CASSLLGGSPLHF. In DNA, the CDR3 is TGTGCCAGCAGTTTATTAGGGGGATCACCCCTCCACTTT.

This sequence joins TRBV9 and TRBJ1-2, with D perhaps matching TRBD1 (6 bases). Germline V gene lookup returns CDR1 SGDLS and CDR2 YYNGEE. CDR3 length equals 14 residues. V was shortened by 6 bases and J by 8 bases, with 20 bases between the two germline ends. CDR3 sequence reads: CASTPPGQGQGYTF. Here the CDR3 DNA reads TGTGCCAGCACCCCCCCAGGGCAGGGACAAGGCTACACCTTC.

J is TRBJ1-1 and V is TRBV5-4; D gene unclear. The V end was cut by 0 bases, the J end by 2 bases, with 11 bases between. This CDR3 has 15 amino acids. Germline V gene sequence: CDR1 SGHNT, CDR2 YYREEE (reference sequence). CDR3: CASSLVPGINTEAFF. The CDR3 coding sequence is TGTGCCAGCAGCTTGGTTCCGGGAATAAACACTGAAGCTTTCTTT.

CDR3 sequence (DNA): TGTGCCAGTCGGTGGCAGCGTCCCCCCTACGAGCAGTACTTC. It specifies CASRWQRPPYEQYF. The V and J genes are TRBV19 and TRBJ2-7, with D hard to call. The CDR3 totals 14 residues. Germline values: CDR1 LNHDA, CDR2 SQIVND (reference sequence). The V end lost 8 bases, the J end lost 2 bases, and 16 bases lay between the germline ends.

This clone turned up a few times. The CDR3 DNA is TGCGCCAGCAGTGTTGGGGGACAGGGGCGAGGTGAAGCTTTCTTT. This sequence encodes CASSVGGQGRGEAFF. The chain carries TRBV10-1 and TRBJ1-1; 10 positions match TRBD1. Germline assignment: CDR1 WNHNN and CDR2 SYGVQD (reference sequence). The CDR3 is 15 amino acids. Unmatched junction bases numbered 9, after V lost 4 bases and J lost 7 bases.

The chain joins TRBV19 to TRBJ2-3, with TRBD2 identical over 7 bases. CDR3 length equals 14 residues. CDR1 is LNHDA and CDR2 is SQIVND in the germline V gene (reference sequence). With V trimmed by 7 bases and J by 2 bases, 6 bases remained unmatched. The CDR3 loop is CASTGGSSTDTQYF. The CDR3 nucleotides read TGTGCCAGTACCGGCGGGAGCTCCACAGATACGCAGTATTTT.

V gene TRBV28 combines with J gene TRBJ1-5, with 11 bases lining up with TRBD1. The J segment lost 7 bases and the V segment lost 3 bases, leaving 5 bases of the junction unmatched. The germline CDR1 and CDR2 sequences are MDHEN and SYDVKM. CDR3 length equals 15 residues. The CDR3 bases are TGTGCCAGCAGTTTGGGACAGGGGGGCGTCCAGCCCCAGCATTTT. This codes for CASSLGQGGVQPQHF.

The chain's CDR3 is CASSPGTSGSSYEQYF. DNA for the CDR3: TGTGCCAGCAGCCCGGGGACTAGCGGCAGCTCCTACGAGCAGTACTTC. The V call is TRBV28, the J call TRBJ2-7; 11 bases match TRBD2. The germline gives CDR1 MDHEN, CDR2 SYDVKM. The CDR3 is made up of 16 amino acids. V trimming: 6 bases; J trimming: 0 bases; junction bases outside the gene matches: 7.

This clone was seen only once. The V call is TRBV5-6, the J call TRBJ2-5; D possibly corresponds to TRBD1 (5 bases). The germline V gene encodes CDR1 SGHDT and CDR2 YYEEEE. The ends were cut back, 2 bases at V and 5 bases at J, with 10 bases in the middle. The CDR3 is made up of 13 amino acids. The CDR3 DNA reads as TGTGCCAGCAGCTTAAGGGGTGAGGAGACCCAGTACTTC. It yields the protein CASSLRGEETQYF.

The chain employs TRBV10-1 and TRBJ1-1, with a weak D call TRBD1 (6 bases). The CDR3 runs 18 residues. Trimming took off 4 bases at V and 0 bases at J, with 21 bases between the two ends. Germline CDR1 reads WNHNN; CDR2 reads SYGVQD (reference sequence). CDR3 DNA: TGCGCCAGCAGTGTGGGTTTCCCGGGACACCTAGTGAACACTGAAGCTTTCTTT. Its protein product is CASSVGFPGHLVNTEAFF.

The chain has TRBV9 and TRBJ2-7, with D perhaps TRBD1 (5 bases). The CDR3 totals 16 residues. V lost 0 bases to trimming and J lost 0 bases, with 13 bases between them. Germline CDR1 SGDLS, CDR2 YYNGEE. The CDR3: CASSVGGLGVSYEQYF. CDR3 nucleotides: TGTGCCAGCAGCGTAGGGGGCCTAGGGGTCTCCTACGAGCAGTACTTC.

V usage is TRBV3-1 (or the pseudogene TRBV3-2) and J usage is TRBJ1-3; D remains ambiguous. CDR1 is LGHDT and CDR2 is YNNKEL in the germline V gene (reference sequence). This CDR3 is built from 16 residues. V dropped 1 base and J dropped 0 bases, with 10 bases sitting between them. CDR3 nucleotide sequence: TGTGCCAGCAGCCAAGGGGCCAGTCACTCTGGAAACACCATATATTTT. This codes for CASSQGASHSGNTIYF.

The chain has TRBV19 and TRBJ2-7, with TRBD2 identical over 8 bases. J was trimmed by 4 bases and V by 5 bases; bases with no gene match: 7. Per germline, CDR1 LNHDA and CDR2 SQIVND (reference sequence). The CDR3 consists of 14 residues. CDR3 loop: CASSVTSGTYEQYF. CDR3 bases: TGTGCCAGTAGTGTCACTAGCGGAACGTACGAGCAGTACTTC.

This clone was seen only a few times. The CDR3 DNA reads as TGTGCCAGCAGTCCGGGACAGGGCTATGAAAAACTGTTTTTT. Translation gives CASSPGQGYEKLFF. This rearrangement joins TRBV2 to TRBJ1-4, with 9 bases identical to TRBD1. The V segment lost 5 bases and the J segment 6 bases; nucleotides outside the gene matches: 4. CDR3 length equals 14 residues. Per the germline V gene, CDR1 is SNHLY and CDR2 is FYNNEI.

This chain connects TRBV30 to TRBJ2-5, with unresolved D. CDR1 is GTSNPN, CDR2 SVGIG, per germline (reference sequence). V was trimmed by 0 bases and J by 5 bases, leaving 4 bases between them. The CDR3 contains 11 residues. For the CDR3, the DNA is TGTGCCTGGAGTGTACTGGAGACCCAGTACTTC. This sequence encodes CAWSVLETQYF.

This rearrangement joins TRBV7-2 to TRBJ2-3; D call uncertain. Germline values: CDR1 SGHTA, CDR2 FQGNSA. The V end lost 1 base, the J end lost 5 bases, and 4 bases lay between the germline ends. The CDR3 has 12 amino acids. CDR3 sequence reads: CASSLVGDTQYF. For the CDR3, the DNA is TGTGCCAGCAGCTTAGTCGGAGATACGCAGTATTTT.

This chain uses TRBV3-1 (or the pseudogene TRBV3-2) with TRBJ2-1, with D hard to call. The V end was cut by 4 bases, the J end by 10 bases, with 8 bases between. From germline, CDR1 is LGHDT and CDR2 YNNKEL (reference sequence). The CDR3 has 11 amino acids. CDR3 coding DNA: TGTGCCAGCAGCCTCTTGGGCGAGCAGTTCTTC. Its protein is CASSLLGEQFF.

This clone was found a few times. V usage is TRBV28 and J usage is TRBJ1-2; weak D call: TRBD1 (5 bases). Germline-derived CDR1 and CDR2 are MDHEN and SYDVKM. V was trimmed by 8 bases and J by 0 bases, leaving 25 bases between them. CDR3 length equals 18 residues. The CDR3 protein is CASLPSIGGERTNYGYTF. For the CDR3, the DNA is TGTGCCAGCCTCCCAAGTATTGGGGGGGAGAGAACTAACTATGGCTACACCTTC.

This chain connects TRBV30 to TRBJ1-4; tentatively, D is TRBD1 (6 bases). The length of the CDR3 is 15 residues. Germline assignment: CDR1 GTSNPN and CDR2 SVGIG (reference sequence). V lost 2 bases and J lost 4, with 14 bases in between. CDR3 DNA: TGTGCCTGGAGTCTGGGGGGGCAGTTTAATGAAAAACTGTTTTTT. This encodes CAWSLGGQFNEKLFF.

This clone was seen once. Its ends do not fully match the called genes, so a read error is possible. J is TRBJ1-2 and V is TRBV28; no reliable D call. The CDR3 sequence is 8 residues long. CDR1 MDHEN and CDR2 SYDVKM come from the germline V gene. This CDR3 reads CATGTRIF. As DNA, the CDR3 is TGTGCCACCGGAACGCGGATCTTC.